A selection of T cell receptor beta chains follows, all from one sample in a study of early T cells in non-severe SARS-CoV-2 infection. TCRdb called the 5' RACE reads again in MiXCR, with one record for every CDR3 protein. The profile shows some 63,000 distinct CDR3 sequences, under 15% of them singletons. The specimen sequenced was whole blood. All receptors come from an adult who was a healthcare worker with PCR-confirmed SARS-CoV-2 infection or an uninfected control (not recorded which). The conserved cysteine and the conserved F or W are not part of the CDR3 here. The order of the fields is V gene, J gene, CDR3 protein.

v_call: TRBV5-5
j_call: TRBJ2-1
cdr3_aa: ASSLAQGEQF

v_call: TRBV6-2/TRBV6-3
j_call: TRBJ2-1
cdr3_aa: ASSYFREQF

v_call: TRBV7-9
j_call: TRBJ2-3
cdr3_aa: ASSLEAVYTQY

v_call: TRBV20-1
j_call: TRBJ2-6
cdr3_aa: SARGSTGANVLT

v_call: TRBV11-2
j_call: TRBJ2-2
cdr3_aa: ASRSWGPPKAGELF

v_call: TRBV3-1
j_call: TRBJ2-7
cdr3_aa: ASSVTDRYEQY

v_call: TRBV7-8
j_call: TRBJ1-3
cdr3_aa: ASSPGTSGNTIY

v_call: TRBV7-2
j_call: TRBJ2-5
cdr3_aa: ASSLRLDETQY

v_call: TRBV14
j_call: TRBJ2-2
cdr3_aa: ASSQLFPGELF

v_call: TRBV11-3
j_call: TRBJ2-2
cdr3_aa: ASSFEGTGNTGELF

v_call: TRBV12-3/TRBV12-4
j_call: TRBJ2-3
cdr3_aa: ASSRDRDTDTQY

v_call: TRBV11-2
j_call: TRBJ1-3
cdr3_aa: ASSGTRSGNTIY

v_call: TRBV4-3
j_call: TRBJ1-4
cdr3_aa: ASSQDSRNEKLF

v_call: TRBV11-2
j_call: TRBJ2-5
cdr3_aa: ASSLGFAETQY

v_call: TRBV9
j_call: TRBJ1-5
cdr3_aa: ASSVARIQGNGQPQH

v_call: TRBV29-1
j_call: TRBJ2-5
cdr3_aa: SVPGRPPSGAQETQY

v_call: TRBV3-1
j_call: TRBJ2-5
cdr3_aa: ASSPHPIGQETQY

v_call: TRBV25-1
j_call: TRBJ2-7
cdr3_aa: ASSEQFSYEQY

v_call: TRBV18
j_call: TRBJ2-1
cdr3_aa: ASSPPSWVWDEQF

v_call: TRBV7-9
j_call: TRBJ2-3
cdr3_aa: ASSLTSGGTDTQY

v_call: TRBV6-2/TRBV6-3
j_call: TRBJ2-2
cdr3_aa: ASNPGQEVNTGELF

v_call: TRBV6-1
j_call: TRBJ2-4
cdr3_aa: ASSEGEGYIQY

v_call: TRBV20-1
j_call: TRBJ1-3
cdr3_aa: SARDLSPQASGNTIY

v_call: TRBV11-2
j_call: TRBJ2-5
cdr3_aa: ASSRLRTGVQETQY

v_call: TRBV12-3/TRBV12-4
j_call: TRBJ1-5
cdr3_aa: ASSHGTGGREQPQH

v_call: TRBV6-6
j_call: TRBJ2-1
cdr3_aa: ASSQGGALYNEQF

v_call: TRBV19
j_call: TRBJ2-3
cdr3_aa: ASSASNTLGLATDTQY

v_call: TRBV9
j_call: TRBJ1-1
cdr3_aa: ASSVASRVDALGYTEAF

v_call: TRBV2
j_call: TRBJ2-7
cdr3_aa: APNRPYEQY

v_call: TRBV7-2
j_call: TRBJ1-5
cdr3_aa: ASSTDRAQPQH

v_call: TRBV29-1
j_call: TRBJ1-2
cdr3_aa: SVSAGTLNYGYT

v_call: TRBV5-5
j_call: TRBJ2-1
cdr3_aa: ASSLDGDLYNEQF

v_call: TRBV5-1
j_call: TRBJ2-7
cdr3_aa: ASSLDFSYEQY

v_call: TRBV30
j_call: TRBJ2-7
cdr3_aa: AFQAWTGGSEQY

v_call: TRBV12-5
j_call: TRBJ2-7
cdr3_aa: ASGLATTYEQY

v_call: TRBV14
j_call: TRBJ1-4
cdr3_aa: ASSLNRGNEKLF

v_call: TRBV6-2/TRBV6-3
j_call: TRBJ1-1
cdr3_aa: ASSYRNTEAF

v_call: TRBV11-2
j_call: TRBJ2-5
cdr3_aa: ASSRAPRAEETQY

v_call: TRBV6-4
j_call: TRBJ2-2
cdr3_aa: ASTVDSDSNTGELF

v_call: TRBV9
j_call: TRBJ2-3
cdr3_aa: ASSMRTSGADTQY

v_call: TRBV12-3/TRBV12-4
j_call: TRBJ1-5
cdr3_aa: ASIPSGSSYNQPQH

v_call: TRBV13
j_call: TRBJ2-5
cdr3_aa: ASSLVWDETQY

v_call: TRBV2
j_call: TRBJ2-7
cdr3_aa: ASRGWASGTYEQY

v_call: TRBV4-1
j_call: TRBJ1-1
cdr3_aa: ASSQETDRANEAF

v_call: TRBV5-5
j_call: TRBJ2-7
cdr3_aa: ASSFRQGGTYEQY

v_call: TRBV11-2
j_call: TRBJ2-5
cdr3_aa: ASSVPGGETQY

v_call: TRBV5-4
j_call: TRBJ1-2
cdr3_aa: ASSLKRTLNYGYT

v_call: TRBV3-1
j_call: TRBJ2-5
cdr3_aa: ASSQDRQGYEETQY

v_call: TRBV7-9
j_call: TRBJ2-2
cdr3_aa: ASSFGQGDTGELF

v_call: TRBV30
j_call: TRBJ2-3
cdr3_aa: AWSFRAPDTQY

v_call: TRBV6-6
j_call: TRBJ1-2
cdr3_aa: ASSYSPGQGNGYT

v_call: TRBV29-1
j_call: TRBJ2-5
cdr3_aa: SVVRVETQY

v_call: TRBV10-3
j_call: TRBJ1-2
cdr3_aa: AISAGRSYGYT

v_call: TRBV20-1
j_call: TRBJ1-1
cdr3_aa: SARDRVQGKGDTEAF

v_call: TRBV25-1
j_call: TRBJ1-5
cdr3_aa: ASSRRESNQPQH

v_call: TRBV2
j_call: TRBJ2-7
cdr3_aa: ASSETTSYEQY